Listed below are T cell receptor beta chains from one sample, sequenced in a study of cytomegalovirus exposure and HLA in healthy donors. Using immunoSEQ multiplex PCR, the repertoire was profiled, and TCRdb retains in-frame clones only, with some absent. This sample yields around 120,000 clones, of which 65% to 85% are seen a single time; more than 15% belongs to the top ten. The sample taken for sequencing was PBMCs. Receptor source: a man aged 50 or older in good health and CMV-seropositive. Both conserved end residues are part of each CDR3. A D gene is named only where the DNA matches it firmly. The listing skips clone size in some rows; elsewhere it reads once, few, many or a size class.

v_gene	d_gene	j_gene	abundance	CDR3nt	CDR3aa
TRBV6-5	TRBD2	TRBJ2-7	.	TGTGCCAGCCGTCGGGAGGCAAGATTGAACGAGCAGTACTTC	CASRREARLNEQYF
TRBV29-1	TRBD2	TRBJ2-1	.	TGCAGCGTTGAAGATTTAGAGCGGGAGATTTACAATGAGCAGTTCTTC	CSVEDLEREIYNEQFF
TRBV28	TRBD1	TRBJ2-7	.	TGTGCCAGCAGTCAGACAGGGGGATACGAGCAGTACTTC	CASSQTGGYEQYF
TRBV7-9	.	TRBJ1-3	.	TGTGCCAGCAGCCGACAGCGCTCTGGAAACACCATATATTTT	CASSRQRSGNTIYF
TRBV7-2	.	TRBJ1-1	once	TGTGCCAGCAGCTCGACCCGGGACTCCATCTTTATGAACACTGAAGCTTTCTTT	CASSSTRDSIFMNTEAFF
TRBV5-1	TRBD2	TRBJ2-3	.	TGCGCCAGCAGCTTCCTAGCGGGAGGGGATACGCAGTATTTT	CASSFLAGGDTQYF
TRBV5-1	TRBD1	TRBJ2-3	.	TGCGCCAGCAGCTCGACAGGGGGCCGCACAGATACGCAGTATTTT	CASSSTGGRTDTQYF
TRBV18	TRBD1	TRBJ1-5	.	TGTGCCAGCTCACTCACCGGGACAGGGGTAGGGGATCAGCCCCAGCATTTT	CASSLTGTGVGDQPQHF
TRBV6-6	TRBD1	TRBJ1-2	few	TGTGCCAGCGGTGACAGGGAGATCGGTGGCTACACCTTC	CASGDREIGGYTF
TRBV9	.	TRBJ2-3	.	TGTGCCAGCAGCCCCCTAAGTTCCACAGATACGCAGTATTTT	CASSPLSSTDTQYF
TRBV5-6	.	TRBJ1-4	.	TGTGCCAGCAGCTTGGTTCAGAATGAAAAACTGTTTTTT	CASSLVQNEKLFF
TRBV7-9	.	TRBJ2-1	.	TGTGCCAGCAGCTTAGTCCCCGATGAGCAGTTCTTC	CASSLVPDEQFF
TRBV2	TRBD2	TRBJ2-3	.	TGTGCCAGCAGTGAAACCGGACTAGCCACAGCGGCGCAGTATTTT	CASSETGLATAAQYF
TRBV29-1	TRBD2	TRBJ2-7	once	TGCAGCGTTGCGCCCGGGGGGAACGAGCAGTACTTC	CSVAPGGNEQYF
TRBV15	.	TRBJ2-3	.	TGTGCCACCAGCAGAGATCTGGGCGGGCATCCTAGCACAGATACGCAGTATTTT	CATSRDLGGHPSTDTQYF
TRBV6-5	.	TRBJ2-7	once	TGTGCCAGCAGTAAAAGGACAGCCTCCTACGAGCAGTACTTC	CASSKRTASYEQYF
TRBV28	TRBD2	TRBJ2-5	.	TGTGCCAGCAAGGTGACTAGCGGGGCCCTAGGGACCCAGTACTTC	CASKVTSGALGTQYF
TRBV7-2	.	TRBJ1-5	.	TGTGCCAGCAGCTTATCTTTTGGACAGATCAATCAGCCCCAGCATTTT	CASSLSFGQINQPQHF
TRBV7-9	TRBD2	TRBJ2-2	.	TGTGCCAGCACCCCTTCGGGAGGGAAAACCGGGGAGCTGTTTTTT	CASTPSGGKTGELFF
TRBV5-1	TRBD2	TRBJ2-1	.	TGCGCCAGCCGGACGAGCGGGAGCTCCTACAATGAGCAGTTCTTC	CASRTSGSSYNEQFF
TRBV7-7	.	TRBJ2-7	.	TGTGCCAGCAGCTTAGGGGGGGACTACGAGCAGTACTTC	CASSLGGDYEQYF
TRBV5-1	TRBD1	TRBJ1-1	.	TGCGCCAGCAGCCCTCGGACAGGGCGGACTGAAGCTTTCTTT	CASSPRTGRTEAFF
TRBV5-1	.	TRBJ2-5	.	TGCGCCAGCAGCTCCACAGGACCCGAGACCCAGTACTTC	CASSSTGPETQYF
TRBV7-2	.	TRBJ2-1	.	TGTGCCAGCAGCCCCGGAGGCCAGCAGCTACGCAATGAGCAGTTCTTC	CASSPGGQQLRNEQFF
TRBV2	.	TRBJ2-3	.	TGTGCCAGCACCGAGGAGGCCCTGGGCACAGATACGCAGTATTTT	CASTEEALGTDTQYF
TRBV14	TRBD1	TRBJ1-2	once	TGTGCCAGCAGTCCTACAGGGGAGTGGGGCTACACCTTC	CASSPTGEWGYTF
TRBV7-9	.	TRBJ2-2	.	TGTGCCAGCAGCTTAGTCATCGGGTTACCCGGGGAGCTGTTTTTT	CASSLVIGLPGELFF
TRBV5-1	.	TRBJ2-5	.	TGCGCCAGCAGCTTGGTACCAGGCAAGGAAGAGACCCAGTACTTC	CASSLVPGKEETQYF
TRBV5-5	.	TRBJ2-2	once	TGTGCCAGCAGCTTGACGGTGAACACCGGGGAGCTGTTTTTT	CASSLTVNTGELFF
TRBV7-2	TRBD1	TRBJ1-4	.	TGTGCCAGCAGCTTGGACAGGGCAACTAATGAAAAACTGTTTTTT	CASSLDRATNEKLFF
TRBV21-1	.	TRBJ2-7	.	TGTGCCAGCAGAGGACAGCGCCCCTACGAGCAGTCCTTC	CASRGQRPYEQSF
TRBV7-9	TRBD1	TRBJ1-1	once	TGTGCCAGCAGCTCCCCTCGGAGGGGGCGGGTGGGGAACACTGAAGCTTTCTTT	CASSSPRRGRVGNTEAFF
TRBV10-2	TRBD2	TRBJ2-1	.	TGCGCCAGCAGTCAGCGGGGGCGCTCCTACAATGAGCAGTTCTTC	CASSQRGRSYNEQFF
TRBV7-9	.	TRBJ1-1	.	TGTGCCAGCAGCGCAACAGCGGGCACTGAAGCTTTCTTT	CASSATAGTEAFF
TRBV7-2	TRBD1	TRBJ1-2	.	TGTGCCAGCAGCTCCACAGGGGGCGAAGATTATGGCTACACCTTC	CASSSTGGEDYGYTF
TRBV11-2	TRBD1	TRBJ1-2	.	TGTGCCAGCAGCGGGTACGGACAGGGGAACTATGGCTACACCTTC	CASSGYGQGNYGYTF
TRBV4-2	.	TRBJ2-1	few	TGTGCCAGCAGCCAAATTAGCGGTTCCTACAATGAGCAGTTCTTC	CASSQISGSYNEQFF
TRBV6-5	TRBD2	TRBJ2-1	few	TGTGCCAGCAGAAAAGGACTAGCGGACTACAATGAGCAGTTCTTC	CASRKGLADYNEQFF
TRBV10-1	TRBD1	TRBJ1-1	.	TGCGCCAGCAGGCCCGGACAGGCGGGCACTGAAGCTTTCTTT	CASRPGQAGTEAFF
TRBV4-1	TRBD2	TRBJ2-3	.	TGCGCCAGCAGCCAAGGTCGGACTAGCGGGATCACAGATACGCAGTATTTT	CASSQGRTSGITDTQYF
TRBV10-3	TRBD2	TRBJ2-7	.	TGTGCCATCGGCTCGACTAGCGGGAGCCCCAACGAGCAGTACTTC	CAIGSTSGSPNEQYF
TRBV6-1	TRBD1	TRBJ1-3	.	TGTGCCAGCAGTCTACAGGGGGCTGGAAACACCATATATTTT	CASSLQGAGNTIYF
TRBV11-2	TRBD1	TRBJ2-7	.	TGTGCCAGCAGCTTAGAGGACCCAGGGGGCTCCTACGAGCAGTACTTC	CASSLEDPGGSYEQYF
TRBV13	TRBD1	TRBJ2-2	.	TGTGCCAGCAGCTGGGGGACAGGGCACACCGGGGAGCTGTTTTTT	CASSWGTGHTGELFF
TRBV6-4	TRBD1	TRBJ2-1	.	TGTGCCAGCTCACGGTCCCCACAGGGGCACAATGAGCAGTTCTTC	CASSRSPQGHNEQFF
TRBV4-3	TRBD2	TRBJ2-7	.	TGCGCCAGCAGCCAAGCCCTGGCGGGGGGGTACTACGGGCAGTACTTC	CASSQALAGGYYGQYF
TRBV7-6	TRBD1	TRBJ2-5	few	TGTGCCAGCAGCGACGGACAGGGGGTAGAGACCCAGTACTTC	CASSDGQGVETQYF
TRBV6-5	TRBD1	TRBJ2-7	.	TGTGCCAGCACAAAGGACAGGGGACATTACGAGCAGTACTTC	CASTKDRGHYEQYF
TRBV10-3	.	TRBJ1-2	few	TGTGCCATCAGTGAGCATGACAGAACCTATGGCTACACCTTC	CAISEHDRTYGYTF
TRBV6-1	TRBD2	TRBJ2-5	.	TGTGCCAGCAGTGAAGACCCACTAGCGGGGGGGCGGGGGACCCAGTACTTC	CASSEDPLAGGRGTQYF
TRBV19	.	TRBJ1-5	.	TGTGCCAGTAGTATGGCACGGCAGGGCGGCAATCAGCCCCAGCATTTT	CASSMARQGGNQPQHF
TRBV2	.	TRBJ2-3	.	TGTGCCAGCAGACCCGCCGGGACATATCGTACAGATACGCAGTATTTT	CASRPAGTYRTDTQYF
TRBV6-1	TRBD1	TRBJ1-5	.	TGTGCCAGCAGTGAAGCGTACTGGGACAGAAATCAGCCCCAGCATTTT	CASSEAYWDRNQPQHF
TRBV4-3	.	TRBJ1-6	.	TGCGCCAGCAGCCAAGTACAGGGTAGAAGTTCACCCCTCCACTTT	CASSQVQGRSSPLHF
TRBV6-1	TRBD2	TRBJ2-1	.	TGTGCCAGCAGTCTACTAGCGGGAGTCGGGAATGAGCAGTTCTTC	CASSLLAGVGNEQFF
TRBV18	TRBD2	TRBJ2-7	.	TGTGCCAGCTCACCCACTAGCGGGATTGACTACGAGCAGTACTTC	CASSPTSGIDYEQYF
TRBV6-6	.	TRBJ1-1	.	TGTGCCAGCACGAGACAGGCGAACACTGAAGCTTTCTTT	CASTRQANTEAFF
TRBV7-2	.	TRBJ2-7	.	TGTGCCAGCAGTCCAGGAGGAGCGGCTTGGTACGAGCAGTACTTC	CASSPGGAAWYEQYF
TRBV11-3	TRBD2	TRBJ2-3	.	TGTGCCAGCAGCCTCTCGGGACTAGCGGGGGATCGTGCGCAGTATTTT	CASSLSGLAGDRAQYF